The 4 T cell receptor beta chains presented below share a single source sample, sequenced in a study of CD8 T cells in ankylosing spondylitis. TCRdb used MiXCR to reprocess the 5' RACE reads, holding one entry per CDR3 protein. The sample consists of roughly 200,000 distinct CDR3 sequences, 9.5% to 15% of them appearing once. Material for sequencing was blood, either unsorted or a sorted T cell fraction (not recorded which). Receptors were obtained from a male donor with ankylosing spondylitis or in good health (not recorded which).

V gene TRBV19 combines with J gene TRBJ2-1; 9 nucleotides line up with TRBD2. CDR1 and CDR2 from the germline V gene are LNHDA and SQIVND (reference sequence). There are 15 residues in the CDR3. After removal of 5 bases from V and 6 bases from J, the junction contained 8 bases not matched to a gene. DNA of the CDR3: TGTGCCAGTAGTGGCGGGACTAGCATAGGCAATGAGCAGTTCTTC. Protein sequence: CASSGGTSIGNEQFF. Full variable domain (rest looked up from reference TRBV19 and TRBJ2-1): DGGITQSPKYLFRKEGQNVTLSCEQNLNHDAMYWYRQDPGQGLRLIYYSQIVNDFQKGDIAEGYSVSREKKESFPLTVTSAQKNPTAFYLCASSGGTSIGNEQFFGPGTRLTVL.

This clonotype has only a few counts. This chain joins TRBV5-1 and TRBJ1-1; tentatively, D is TRBD1 (5 bases). V lost 5 bases, J lost 1 base, and 9 bases lay in between. Germline V gene sequence: CDR1 SGHRS, CDR2 YFSETQ. The CDR3 runs to 13 residues. Here the CDR3 DNA reads TGCGCCAGCAGTGGCAGGGCGAACACTGAAGCTTTCTTT. Translated, it gives CASSGRANTEAFF.

This clonotype was observed a handful of times. This sequence joins TRBV9 and TRBJ1-1; D possibly corresponds to TRBD1 (5 bases). From germline, CDR1 is SGDLS and CDR2 YYNGEE. This CDR3 has 14 amino acids. V was trimmed by 2 bases and J by 3 bases, leaving 11 bases between them. CDR3 coding DNA: TGTGCCAGCAGCGTCACAGGCGCGGACACTGAAGCTTTCTTT. This gives the protein CASSVTGADTEAFF.

The chain joins TRBV7-9 to TRBJ2-7; no clear D. Trimming removed 5 bases from V and 2 bases from J, with 13 bases in between. Germline CDR1 is SEHNR and CDR2 is FQNEAQ (reference sequence). This CDR3 comprises 14 residues. The CDR3 reads CASSVTGRPYEQYF. The CDR3, as DNA: TGTGCCAGCAGCGTTACGGGCAGGCCCTACGAGCAGTACTTC.